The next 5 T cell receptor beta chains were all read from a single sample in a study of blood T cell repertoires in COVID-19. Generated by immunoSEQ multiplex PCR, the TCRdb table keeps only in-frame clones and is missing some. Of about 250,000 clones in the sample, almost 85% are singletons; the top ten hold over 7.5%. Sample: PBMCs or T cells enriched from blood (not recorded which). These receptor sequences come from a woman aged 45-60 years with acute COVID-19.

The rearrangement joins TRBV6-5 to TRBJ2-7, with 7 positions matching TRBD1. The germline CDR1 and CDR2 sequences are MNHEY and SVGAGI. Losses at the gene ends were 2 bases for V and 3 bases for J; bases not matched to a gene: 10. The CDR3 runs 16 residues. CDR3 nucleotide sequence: TGTGCCAGCAGTTACGCTCCGGACAGGCTGGACTACGAGCAGTACTTC. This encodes CASSYAPDRLDYEQYF.

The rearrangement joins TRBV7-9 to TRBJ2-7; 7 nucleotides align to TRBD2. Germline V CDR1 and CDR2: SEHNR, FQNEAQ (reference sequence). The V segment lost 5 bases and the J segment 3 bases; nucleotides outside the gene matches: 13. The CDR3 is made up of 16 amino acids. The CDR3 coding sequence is TGTGCCAGCAGCCGCTCCCGAGGGGAGGGTGACTACGAGCAGTACTTC. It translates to CASSRSRGEGDYEQYF.

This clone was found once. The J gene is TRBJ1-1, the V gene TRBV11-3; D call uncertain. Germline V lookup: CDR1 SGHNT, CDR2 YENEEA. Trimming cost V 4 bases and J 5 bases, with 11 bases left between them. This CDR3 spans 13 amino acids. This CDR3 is CASSWEVGTEAFF. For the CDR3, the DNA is TGTGCCAGCAGCTGGGAGGTGGGGACTGAAGCTTTCTTT. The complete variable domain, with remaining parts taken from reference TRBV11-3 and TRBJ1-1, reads EAGVVQSPRYKIIEKKQPVAFWCNPISGHNTLYWYLQNLGQGPELLIRYENEEAVDDSQLPKDRFSAERLKGVDSTLKIQPAELGDSAVYLCASSWEVGTEAFFGQGTRLTVV.

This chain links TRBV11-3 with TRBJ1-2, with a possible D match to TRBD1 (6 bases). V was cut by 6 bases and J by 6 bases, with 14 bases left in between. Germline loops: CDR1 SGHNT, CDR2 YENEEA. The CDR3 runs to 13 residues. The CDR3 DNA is TGTGCCAGCAGACCAACAGGGTATAATGGCTACACCTTC. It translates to CASRPTGYNGYTF.

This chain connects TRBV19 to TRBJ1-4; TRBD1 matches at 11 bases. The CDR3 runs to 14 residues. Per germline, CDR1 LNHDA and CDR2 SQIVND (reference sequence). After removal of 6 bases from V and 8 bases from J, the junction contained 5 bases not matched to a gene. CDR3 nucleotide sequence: TGTGCCAGTAGGCCGGGACAGGGGGTGGAAAAACTGTTTTTT. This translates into CASRPGQGVEKLFF.